This TCR beta chain was recorded in a study of OX40 agonist ivuxolimab in advanced cancers. At the level of the whole study: The costimulatory receptor OX40 (CD134) was targeted by ivuxolimab, a fully human IgG2 agonistic monoclonal antibody. Partial responses occurred in three dose-escalation patients, of whom one had hepatocellular carcinoma and two had cutaneous melanoma. Of the 50 to 55 patients in dose escalation, about 20 had hepatocellular carcinoma, around 15 had melanoma, 9 had renal cell carcinoma and 9 had head and neck cancer. Intravenous ivuxolimab was administered to patients every 2 weeks at six dose levels: 0.01, 0.1, 0.3, 1.5, 3 and 10 mg/kg. The paper reports the monotherapy dose-escalation portion (N of about 54 patients) of the phase I ivuxolimab trial. In the dose-escalation cohort, 65% to 85% of patients were male, and the mean age was 60 years with a range of about 23 to 79. The point of sequencing TCRbeta in the periphery was to test whether ivuxolimab changed TCR sequence diversity and drove clonal T-cell expansion. Patients were allowed to have had prior anti-PD-1, anti-PD-L1 or anti-CTLA-4 therapy, and more than 30% of the dose-escalation patients had previously received checkpoint inhibitors. On the study overall, not on this receptor specifically: Low levels of normalized T-cell clonal expansion were also seen in some patients who did not respond. In the 0.1-3.0 mg/kg groups, partial responders were among the patients with the lowest normalized peripheral clonal expansion, particularly in CD8+ T cells. The antigen specificity of the clonally expanded peripheral T cells was not determined. At doses from 0.1 to 3.0 mg/kg, clonal expansion was seen in both CD4+ and CD8+ blood T cells between baseline and week 6. After ivuxolimab, CD8+ T cells had more expanded clones than CD4+ T cells on average.

Taken from cysteine to phenylalanine, the CDR3 has 13 residues. Here the CDR3 DNA is all that survives: 39 bases in frame from base 1. The V end loses 10 bases and the J end loses 4 bases, and a stretch of 17 bases separates them. Taken from the germline V gene (reference sequence), the CDR1 and CDR2 loops are WNHNN and SYGVQD. Genomic DNA was extracted from sorted cells for sequencing of the TCRbeta CDR3 region. TCRbeta CDR3 regions were sequenced using the immunoSEQ Assay. The table comes from immuneACCESS by way of TCRdb, which keeps in-frame sequences with V and J called. Part of the clones is missing from these tables; in studies checked, under half for an unresolved V gene and the rest for unknown reasons. In this sample the table shows approximately 56,000 clones, about nine tenths of which occur a single time. The ten biggest clones cover more than 13% of the sample. This clone was seen more than once but under ten times. This clone's antigen is unknown. Base qualities are not at hand, and no much larger clone is one base apart.

Patients with a history of autoimmune disease or receiving systemic immunosuppression were excluded from the trial. Peripheral blood for TCR sequencing was drawn from every dose cohort at baseline, at cycle 4 day 1 and at cycle 7 day 1. Samples came from an open-label, multicenter, first-in-human phase I dose-escalation trial of ivuxolimab. Adults with locally advanced or metastatic melanoma, renal cell, hepatocellular, or head and neck squamous cell carcinoma were enrolled in the trial. Before TCR sequencing, CD4+ T cells and CD8+ T cells were sorted from peripheral blood as separate populations. The V and J segments used are TRBV10-1 and TRBJ2-7, with TRBD2 tentatively as D gene (6 bases match). The sample consisted of CD4+ or CD8+ T cells sorted from blood, taken in a trial of the OX40 agonist ivuxolimab. The sequence derives from an adult with an advanced solid tumor such as melanoma, head and neck, liver or kidney cancer. The DNA sequence reads TGCGCCACCAGCTGGGGTAGCGGTTACGAGCAGTACTTC. It is translated as CATSWGSGYEQYF.